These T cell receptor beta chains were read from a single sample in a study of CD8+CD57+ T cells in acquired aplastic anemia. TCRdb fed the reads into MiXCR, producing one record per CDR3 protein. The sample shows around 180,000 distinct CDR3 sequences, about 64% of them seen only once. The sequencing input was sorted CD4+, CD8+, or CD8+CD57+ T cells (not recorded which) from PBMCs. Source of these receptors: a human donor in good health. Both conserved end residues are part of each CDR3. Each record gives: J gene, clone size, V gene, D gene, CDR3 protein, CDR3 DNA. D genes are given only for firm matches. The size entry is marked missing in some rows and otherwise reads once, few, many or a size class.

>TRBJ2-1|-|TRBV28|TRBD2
CASTRAGVEQFF
TGTGCCAGCACCCGAGCGGGAGTTGAGCAGTTCTTC
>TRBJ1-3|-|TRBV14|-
CASSPLSSGNTIYF
TGTGCCAGCAGTCCACTGAGCTCTGGAAACACCATATATTTT
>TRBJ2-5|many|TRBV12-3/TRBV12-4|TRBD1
CASSFRQGLQETQYF
TGTGCCAGCAGTTTCAGACAGGGCCTCCAAGAGACCCAGTACTTC
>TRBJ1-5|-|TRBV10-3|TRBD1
CAISESVRGRVQPQHF
TGTGCCATCAGTGAGTCAGTCAGGGGGAGGGTTCAGCCCCAGCATTTT
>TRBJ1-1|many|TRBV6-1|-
CASSEASGNMNTEAFF
TGTGCCAGCAGTGAAGCCTCAGGCAACATGAACACTGAAGCTTTCTTT
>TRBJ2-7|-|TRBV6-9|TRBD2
CASSTGLARYEQYF
TGTGCCAGCAGTACGGGACTAGCACGCTACGAGCAGTACTTC
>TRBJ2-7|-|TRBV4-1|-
CASSQAPISLREQYF
TGCGCCAGCAGCCAGGCTCCAATATCCCTGAGGGAGCAGTACTTC
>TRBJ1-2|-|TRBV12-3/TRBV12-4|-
CASSPRTIRYTF
TGTGCCAGCAGTCCTCGGACGATACGCTACACCTTC
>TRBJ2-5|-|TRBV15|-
CATSRETGLRAQETQYF
TGTGCCACCAGCAGAGAAACGGGGCTTAGGGCACAAGAGACCCAGTACTTC
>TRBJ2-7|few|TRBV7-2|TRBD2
CASSLERGGPYEQYF
TGTGCCAGCAGCTTGGAGCGGGGGGGCCCTTACGAGCAGTACTTC
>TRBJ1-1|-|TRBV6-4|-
CASRAKPNTEAFF
TGTGCCAGCAGGGCGAAACCTAACACTGAAGCTTTCTTT
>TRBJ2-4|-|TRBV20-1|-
CSAGEENIQYF
TGCAGTGCCGGGGAGGAGAACATTCAGTACTTC
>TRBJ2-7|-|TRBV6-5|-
CAISDGGRYYEQYF
TGTGCCATCAGTGACGGAGGGCGGTACTACGAGCAGTACTTC
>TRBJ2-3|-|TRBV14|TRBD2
CASSHLAGGTDTQYF
TGTGCCAGCAGCCATTTAGCGGGAGGCACAGATACGCAGTATTTT
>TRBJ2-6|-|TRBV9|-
CASSVPRGFGANVLTF
TGTGCCAGCAGCGTTCCTCGCGGTTTTGGGGCCAACGTCCTGACTTTC
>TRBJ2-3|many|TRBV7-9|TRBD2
CASSLGLRESTDTQYF
TGTGCCAGCAGCTTAGGTTTGCGGGAGAGCACAGATACGCAGTATTTT
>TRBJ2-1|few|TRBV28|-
CASSLFYNEQFF
TGTGCCAGCAGTTTATTTTACAATGAGCAGTTCTTC
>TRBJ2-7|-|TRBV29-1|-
CSVVAAPDSYEQYF
TGCAGCGTTGTCGCGGCCCCGGACTCCTACGAGCAGTACTTC
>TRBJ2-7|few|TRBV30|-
CAWSAGYEQYF
TGTGCCTGGAGTGCCGGCTACGAGCAGTACTTC
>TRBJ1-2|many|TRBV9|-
CASSVTSWGYTF
TGTGCCAGCAGCGTAACGTCTTGGGGCTACACCTTC
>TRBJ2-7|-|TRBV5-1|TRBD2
CASSLVGLAGITYEQYF
TGTGCCAGCAGCTTGGTGGGGCTAGCGGGCATCACCTACGAGCAGTACTTC
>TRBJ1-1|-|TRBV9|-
CASADSNTEAFF
TGTGCCAGCGCAGACTCGAACACTGAAGCTTTCTTT
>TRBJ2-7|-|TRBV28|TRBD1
CASSLRTGGFAYEQYF
TGTGCCAGCAGTTTACGGACAGGGGGTTTTGCCTACGAGCAGTACTTC
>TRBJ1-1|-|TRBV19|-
CASSGGWASQTEAFF
TGTGCCAGTAGTGGGGGTTGGGCTTCCCAGACTGAAGCTTTCTTT
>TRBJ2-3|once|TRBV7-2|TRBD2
CASSWAQGGSGTDTQYF
TGTGCCAGCAGCTGGGCCCAGGGAGGGTCAGGAACAGATACGCAGTATTTT
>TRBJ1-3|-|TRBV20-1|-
CSARDTQISGNTIYF
TGCAGTGCTAGAGACACACAGATCTCTGGAAACACCATATATTTT
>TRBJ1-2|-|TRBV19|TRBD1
CASSPQPTGASYGYTF
TGTGCCAGTAGCCCCCAACCGACAGGGGCCAGCTATGGCTACACCTTC
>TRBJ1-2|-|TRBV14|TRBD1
CASSPPGQVYGYTF
TGTGCCAGCAGCCCTCCGGGACAGGTTTACGGCTACACCTTC
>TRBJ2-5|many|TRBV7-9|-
CASSRQLYQETQYF
TGTGCCAGCAGCCGACAGTTGTACCAAGAGACCCAGTACTTC
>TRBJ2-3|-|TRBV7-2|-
CASSFRLGTADTQYF
TGTGCCAGCAGCTTCCGGCTGGGGACGGCAGATACGCAGTATTTT
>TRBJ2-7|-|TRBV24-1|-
CASSEVGPVDEQYF
TGTGCCAGCAGTGAAGTCGGGCCCGTCGACGAGCAGTACTTC
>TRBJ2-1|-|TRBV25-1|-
CASSQTGARRGYNEQFF
TGTGCCAGCAGCCAAACGGGCGCGCGTCGGGGGTACAATGAGCAGTTCTTC
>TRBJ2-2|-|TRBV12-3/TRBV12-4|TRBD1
CASSDGQGKAGELFF
TGTGCCAGCAGCGACGGACAGGGAAAAGCCGGGGAGCTGTTTTTT
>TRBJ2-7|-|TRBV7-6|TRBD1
CASSLGRDSYEQYF
TGTGCCAGCAGCTTAGGACGGGACAGCTACGAGCAGTACTTC
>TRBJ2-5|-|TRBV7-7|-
CASSTKGGTQYF
TGTGCCAGCAGTACCAAGGGCGGGACCCAGTACTTC
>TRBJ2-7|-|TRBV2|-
CASNGGGDYEQYF
TGCGCCAGCAACGGAGGCGGGGACTACGAGCAGTACTTC
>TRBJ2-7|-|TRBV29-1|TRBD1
CSVRRGQGGLEQYF
TGCAGCGTTCGCCGCGGACAGGGAGGCCTCGAGCAGTACTTC
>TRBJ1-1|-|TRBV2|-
CASSEAPPRGGGTEAFF
TGTGCCAGCAGTGAAGCGCCCCCGAGGGGGGGCGGGACTGAAGCTTTCTTT
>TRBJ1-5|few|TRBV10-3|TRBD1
CAISGGTGGGQPQHF
TGTGCCATCAGTGGAGGGACAGGGGGCGGGCAGCCCCAGCATTTT
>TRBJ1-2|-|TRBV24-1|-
CATSDKTAYGYTF
TGTGCCACCAGTGATAAGACAGCCTATGGCTACACCTTC
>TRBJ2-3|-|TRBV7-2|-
CASSFGRVVDTQYF
TGTGCCAGCAGCTTTGGCCGTGTTGTGGATACGCAGTATTTT
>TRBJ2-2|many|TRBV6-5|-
CASSYQGIVGELFF
TGTGCCAGCAGTTACCAGGGAATCGTCGGGGAGCTGTTTTTT
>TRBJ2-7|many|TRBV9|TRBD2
CASSVGWREGYEQYF
TGTGCCAGCAGCGTAGGATGGCGGGAGGGCTACGAGCAGTACTTC
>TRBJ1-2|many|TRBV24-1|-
CATSDFYNGYTF
TGTGCCACCAGTGATTTCTACAACGGCTACACCTTC
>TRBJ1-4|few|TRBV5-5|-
CASSPALQGAEKLFF
TGTGCCAGCAGCCCCGCCCTGCAGGGAGCTGAAAAACTGTTTTTT
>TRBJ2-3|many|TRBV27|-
CASNSLDSTDTQYF
TGTGCCAGCAACTCTTTGGACAGCACAGATACGCAGTATTTT
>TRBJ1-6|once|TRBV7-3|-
CASSLSPSSPLHF
TGTGCCAGCAGCTTGTCCCCGAGTTCACCCCTCCACTTT
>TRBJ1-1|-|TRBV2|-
CASSTGWTNTEAFF
TGTGCCAGCAGTACAGGGTGGACGAACACTGAAGCTTTCTTT